Below are 28 T cell receptor beta chains sequenced from a single sample in a study of T cells in Graves' hyperthyroidism and ophthalmopathy. TCR beta CDR3 sequences were amplified from RNA transcripts. Primed by the HTBI set, a first-round RT-PCR was run on the TCR CDR3. TCRdb analysed the multiplex PCR reads with MiXCR anew, one entry per CDR3 protein. The sample lists nearly 600,000 distinct CDR3 sequences; about 15% were seen once. Input material: blood. Receptors originate from a woman aged 25 to 45 with Graves' hyperthyroidism that later progressed to Graves' ophthalmopathy.

V and J are TRBV27 and TRBJ2-1; TRBD2 agrees at 12 bases. The ends lost 5 bases at V and 9 bases at J; junction bases unmatched: 5. The germline V gene encodes CDR1 MNHEY and CDR2 SMNVEV (reference sequence). The CDR3 loop spans 14 amino acids. In nucleotides, the CDR3 is TGTGCCAGCAGTCCGACTAGCGGGAGCGGTGAGCAGTTCTTC. This encodes CASSPTSGSGEQFF.

This clonotype was detected many times. V gene TRBV30 combines with J gene TRBJ1-2; 7 bases are a match to TRBD1. The CDR3 runs 13 residues. Per the germline V gene, CDR1 is GTSNPN and CDR2 is SVGIG (reference sequence). J gave up 6 bases and V 4 bases, and 8 bases lay outside the gene matches. The CDR3 nucleotides read TGTGCCTGGACTCGACAGGGCACGGATGGCTACACCTTC. Translating it yields CAWTRQGTDGYTF.

This clonotype was seen at least ten times. The chain recombines TRBV27 with TRBJ2-1; 13 nucleotides agree with TRBD2. The ends lost 5 bases at V and 6 bases at J; junction bases unmatched: 4. The length of the CDR3 is 15 residues. Germline V gene data show CDR1 as MNHEY and CDR2 as SMNVEV (reference sequence). The CDR3 is CASSGLAGVVNEQFF. Written as DNA, the CDR3 is TGTGCCAGCAGTGGACTAGCGGGAGTTGTCAATGAGCAGTTCTTC.

This clonotype appeared many times. V is TRBV2 and J is TRBJ2-1, with TRBD2 matching over 10 bases. Germline CDR1 reads SNHLY; CDR2 reads FYNNEI. CDR3 length: 17 amino acids. The V gene end was trimmed by 4 bases and the J gene end by 5 bases; junction bases not matched to a gene: 11. The CDR3 nucleotides are TGTGCCAGCAGTGCCCTCATCGCTAGCGGGAGAGACAATGAGCAGTTCTTC. Translating it yields CASSALIASGRDNEQFF.

This rearrangement joins TRBV30 to TRBJ1-1, with 7 bases that match TRBD1. This CDR3 is built from 20 residues. The V segment lost 5 bases and the J segment 1 base; nucleotides outside the gene matches: 25. CDR1 is GTSNPN and CDR2 is SVGIG in the germline V gene (reference sequence). The CDR3 sequence is CAWGSEEGALVGEPNTEAFF. CDR3 in DNA: TGTGCCTGGGGTTCGGAGGAGGGGGCCCTTGTGGGGGAGCCGAACACTGAAGCTTTCTTT. The entire variable domain, with the rest obtained from reference TRBV30 and TRBJ1-1, is as follows: SQTIHQWPATLVQPVGSPLSLECTVEGTSNPNLYWYRQAAGRGLQLLFYSVGIGQISSEVPQNLSASRPQDRQFILSSKKLLLSDSGFYLCAWGSEEGALVGEPNTEAFFGQGTRLTVV.

Worth noting for this clonotype: A read error is possible here, since a much larger clone lies one base away. The limits of the CDR3 on the DNA are not certain, so only TCRdb's listed CDR3 is given. The chain couples TRBV25-1 to TRBJ2-1; TRBD2 is the table's D call and was not checked against the DNA. The CDR3 is made up of 15 amino acids, end residues included. Germline loops: CDR1 MGHDK, CDR2 SYGVNS. The CDR3 region is CASSEWGSGNNEQSF.

The chain combines TRBV19 with TRBJ2-7, with 9 bases that match TRBD1. CDR3 length: 14 amino acids. V gave up 7 bases and J gave up 6 bases; unmatched junction bases: 10. The germline V gene encodes CDR1 LNHDA and CDR2 SQIVND (reference sequence). The CDR3 DNA reads TGTGCCAGTACCGTGGCTGGGACAGGGAGCGAGCAGTACTTC. It is translated as CASTVAGTGSEQYF.

This clonotype was counted only a few times. A much larger clone lies one base from this, so it may be a read error. V and J are TRBV20-1 and TRBJ1-6; D call uncertain. Germline V gene lookup returns CDR1 DFQATT and CDR2 SNEGSKA (reference sequence). The CDR3 consists of 15 residues. V was pared by 6 bases and J by 5 bases, with 17 bases between. CDR3 sequence: CSAVRRFQNNSPLHF. CDR3 in DNA: TGCAGTGCGGTCCGCAGATTTCAGAATAATTCACCCCTCCACTTT.

This clonotype was recorded at least ten times. The gene calls are TRBV27 and TRBJ1-5; 7 bases line up with TRBD1. V gave up 5 bases and J gave up 9 bases; unmatched junction bases: 7. From germline, CDR1 is MNHEY and CDR2 SMNVEV (reference sequence). The CDR3 loop spans 13 amino acids. Here the CDR3 reads CASSRQGVWPQHF. CDR3 nucleotides: TGTGCCAGCAGTCGACAGGGTGTGTGGCCCCAGCATTTT.

This clonotype was recorded at least ten times. Here the CDR3 DNA reads TGCAGTGCCTCTCAAGGGCGGGGAACAGGTCAGCCCCAGCATTTT. Translation: CSASQGRGTGQPQHF. The chain couples TRBV20-1 to TRBJ1-5; D is perhaps TRBD1 (5 bases). CDR3 length: 15 amino acids. The V gene's germline CDR1 is DFQATT and CDR2 SNEGSKA (reference sequence). V was pared by 6 bases and J by 6 bases, with 21 bases between.

This clonotype was seen many times. The CDR3 DNA follows: TGTGCCAGCAGTGAAGTTGGGCAGGGTGCGTGGAGTGAGCAGTTCTTC. Protein: CASSEVGQGAWSEQFF. The chain has TRBV6-1 and TRBJ2-1; possible D gene TRBD1, 5 bases. Germline assignment: CDR1 MNHNS and CDR2 SASEGT. V dropped 1 base and J dropped 9 bases, with 19 bases sitting between them. CDR3 length: 16 amino acids.

In its sample, this clonotype was seen a few times. The chain carries TRBV13 and TRBJ2-3; possible D gene TRBD1, 6 bases. Per the germline V gene, CDR1 is PRHDT and CDR2 is FYEKMQ (reference sequence). The germline V and J ends were trimmed by 6 bases and 2 bases, with 12 bases remaining between them. CDR3 size: 14 residues. The CDR3 sequence: CASSTGISTDTQYF. CDR3 bases: TGTGCCAGCAGTACAGGGATCTCCACAGATACGCAGTATTTT.

This clonotype was observed a few times. This rearrangement joins TRBV11-2 to TRBJ1-3, with D unresolved. The V and J ends lost 1 base and 0 bases respectively, with 7 bases between them. There are 15 residues in the CDR3. CDR1 is SGHAT and CDR2 is FQNNGV in the germline V gene. The DNA for the CDR3 is TGTGCCAGCAGCTTAGGCCAGTCCTCTGGAAACACCATATATTTT. This gives the protein CASSLGQSSGNTIYF.

V is TRBV29-1 and J is TRBJ2-3, with D possibly matching TRBD2 (5 bases). Deletions cut 5 bases from V and 7 bases from J, with 13 bases between. The CDR3 runs to 12 residues. Germline V gene sequence: CDR1 SQVTM, CDR2 ANQGSEA. The CDR3 nucleotides are TGCAGCGTTTCCCCTCCGACTAATACGCAGTATTTT. This sequence encodes CSVSPPTNTQYF.

This clonotype showed up just a few times. The V and J genes are TRBV9 and TRBJ2-2; 7 bases are shared with TRBD2. With 0 bases clipped from V and 2 bases from J, the junction kept 7 bases outside the gene matches. The CDR3 sequence is 17 residues long. Germline values: CDR1 SGDLS, CDR2 YYNGEE. DNA for the CDR3: TGTGCCAGCAGCGTAGCCCCCCGCGGGAGCAACACCGGGGAGCTGTTTTTT. Its protein product is CASSVAPRGSNTGELFF.

With respect to this clonotype: One end of the junction is discordant with germline, which a read error may explain. The CDR3 sequence: CASSRGGNCGYTF. CDR3 bases: TGTGCCAGCAGTCGGGGAGGCAACTGTGGCTACACCTTC. The chain carries TRBV28 and TRBJ1-2; D unresolved. The germline CDR1 and CDR2 sequences are MDHEN and SYDVKM. The CDR3 totals 13 residues.

Only a few counts were recorded for this clonotype. This rearrangement joins TRBV10-3 to TRBJ1-1, with TRBD1 matching over 10 bases. This CDR3 has 15 residues. With 6 bases clipped from V and 7 bases from J, the junction kept 11 bases outside the gene matches. Germline-derived CDR1 and CDR2 are ENHRY and SYGVKD. The CDR3 DNA follows: TGTGCCATCAGATCCGGGACAGGGGCGCCCAATGAAGCTTTCTTT. Translation: CAIRSGTGAPNEAFF.

This clonotype occurred many times. The chain links TRBV18 to TRBJ1-5; 7 nucleotides line up with TRBD1. This CDR3 region has 16 residues. Germline loops: CDR1 KGHSH, CDR2 LQKENI. Losses at the gene ends were 0 bases for V and 6 bases for J; bases not matched to a gene: 8. This CDR3 is CASSPPGQGEGQPQHF. CDR3 nucleotide sequence: TGTGCCAGCTCACCACCGGGGCAGGGGGAAGGTCAGCCCCAGCATTTT.

This clonotype came up a few times. The rearrangement joins TRBV6-1 to TRBJ2-7; weak D call: TRBD1 (7 bases). This CDR3 has 14 residues. Germline CDR1 is MNHNS and CDR2 is SASEGT. Trimming shortened V by 11 bases and J by 2 bases, and 19 bases separated the two germline ends. The CDR3 protein is CAASPSGGTYEQYF. DNA of the CDR3: TGTGCCGCCAGCCCCTCAGGGGGGACCTACGAGCAGTACTTC.

This clonotype was seen a handful of times. This chain uses TRBV4-3 with TRBJ1-4, with a possible D match to TRBD1 (5 bases). Trimming stripped 4 bases from V and 8 bases from J, with 17 bases between. Germline values: CDR1 LGHNA, CDR2 YSLEER. This CDR3 contains 15 residues. The chain's CDR3 is CASSRFDGASEKLFF. CDR3 sequence (DNA): TGCGCCAGCAGCCGATTTGATGGGGCTTCAGAAAAACTGTTTTTT.

Many counts were recorded for this clonotype. The J gene is TRBJ1-1, the V gene TRBV5-1; D not resolved. Germline V lookup: CDR1 SGHRS, CDR2 YFSETQ. The CDR3 has 16 amino acids. V gave up 4 bases and J gave up 2 bases, with 18 bases separating them. The CDR3: CASSTRSSRLNTEAFF. Here the CDR3 DNA reads TGCGCCAGCAGCACCCGGAGCAGCCGCCTAAACACTGAAGCTTTCTTT.

The sample holds many counts of this clonotype. The rearrangement uses TRBV9 and TRBJ1-1; D gene unclear. This CDR3 spans 14 amino acids. Germline CDR1 is SGDLS and CDR2 is YYNGEE. The germline V and J ends were trimmed by 4 bases and 5 bases, with 15 bases remaining between them. The CDR3 DNA is TGTGCCAGCAGCCTCGGGTCTTTGGTGACTGAAGCTTTCTTT. Its translation: CASSLGSLVTEAFF.

The rearrangement links TRBV10-3 to TRBJ2-7; 10 bases line up with TRBD1. The CDR3 is made up of 14 amino acids. With 11 bases clipped from V and 2 bases from J, the junction kept 9 bases outside the gene matches. Germline V gene lookup returns CDR1 ENHRY and CDR2 SYGVKD. CDR3 region: CAASGQGSPYEQYF. CDR3 sequence (DNA): TGTGCCGCGTCGGGACAGGGGAGTCCCTACGAGCAGTACTTC.

V and J are TRBV2 and TRBJ2-7; TRBD1 matches 9 bases. Germline loops: CDR1 SNHLY, CDR2 FYNNEI. The CDR3 extends over 15 amino acids. V shed 3 bases, J shed 5 bases, and the junction held 8 bases outside the gene matches. In DNA form, the CDR3 reads TGTGCCAGCAGTGATATTGGGACAGGGTTCCACGAGCAGTACTTC. Amino acids: CASSDIGTGFHEQYF. The full variable domain, rest sourced from reference TRBV2 and TRBJ2-7, is EPEVTQTPSHQVTQMGQEVILRCVPISNHLYFYWYRQILGQKVEFLVSFYNNEISEKSEIFDDQFSVERPDGSNFTLKIRSTKLEDSAMYFCASSDIGTGFHEQYFGPGTRLTVT.

This clonotype was found many times. The rearrangement joins TRBV29-1 to TRBJ2-3; possibly TRBD1 or TRBD2 for D (5 bases each). The CDR3 length is 16 residues. Germline V CDR1 and CDR2: SQVTM, ANQGSEA. The V gene lost 6 bases and the J gene lost 2 bases, with 21 bases spanning the gap. The CDR3 nucleotides are TGCAGCGTAACAGGAGGTGGCTCATTTTCCACAGATACGCAGTATTTT. Translated: CSVTGGGSFSTDTQYF.

This chain joins TRBV12-3 or TRBV12-4 and TRBJ1-5; maybe TRBD1 (6 bases). With 4 bases removed from V and 2 bases from J, the gap between germline ends came to 9 bases. The CDR3 is made up of 14 amino acids. The CDR3 region has the DNA TGTGCCAGCAGTTGGGGGGCCGGCAATCAGCCCCAGCATTTT. Protein: CASSWGAGNQPQHF.

In its sample, this clonotype was seen many times. V usage is TRBV6-1 and J usage is TRBJ2-2, with D possibly being TRBD2 (6 bases). V dropped 8 bases and J dropped 5 bases, with 18 bases sitting between them. CDR1 and CDR2 from the germline V gene are MNHNS and SASEGT. The CDR3 runs 15 residues. DNA for the CDR3: TGTGCCAGCGCCCACGGGGGAGCGAGTACCGGGGAGCTGTTTTTT. It is translated as CASAHGGASTGELFF.

The genes are TRBV3-1 and TRBJ2-2; 14 nucleotides agree with TRBD2. J lost 5 bases, V lost 6 bases, and 8 bases had no gene match. The CDR3 has 17 amino acids. Germline loops: CDR1 LGHDT, CDR2 YNNKEL (reference sequence). CDR3 in amino acids: CASSFGLAGGTTGELFF. The CDR3, as DNA: TGTGCCAGCAGTTTCGGACTAGCGGGAGGCACGACCGGGGAGCTGTTTTTT.